This passage covers 21 T cell receptor beta chains from one sample sequenced in a study of OX40 agonist ivuxolimab in advanced cancers. The method was immunoSEQ multiplex PCR; TCRdb's version includes in-frame clones alone and lacks a portion of them. The repertoire holds roughly 70,000 clones, 65% to 90% seen once, with about 0.75% in the top ten. Sample: CD4+ or CD8+ T cells sorted from blood, taken in a trial of the OX40 agonist ivuxolimab. The source of these receptors is an adult with an advanced solid tumor such as melanoma, head and neck, liver or kidney cancer.

V and J are TRBV6-1 and TRBJ2-1, with 10 positions matching TRBD2. In germline, CDR1 is MNHNS, CDR2 SASEGT. This CDR3 has 13 residues. V lost 7 bases and J lost 9; bases outside the gene matches: 6. The DNA for the CDR3 is TGTGCCAGCAAGCGGGAGGGCATCGGTGAGCAGTTCTTC. This sequence encodes CASKREGIGEQFF.

The chain links TRBV4-1 to TRBJ1-4, with a weak D call TRBD1 (5 bases). There are 15 residues in the CDR3. Trimming removed 4 bases from V and 7 bases from J, with 16 bases in between. The germline gives CDR1 MGHRA, CDR2 YSYEKL. In nucleotides, the CDR3 is TGCGCCAGCAGCCTCGGGACCCCGAGGAGTGAAAAACTGTTTTTT. Protein product: CASSLGTPRSEKLFF.

The chain couples TRBV19 to TRBJ1-5; TRBD1 aligns across 10 bases. Germline lookup yields CDR1 LNHDA and CDR2 SQIVND (reference sequence). This CDR3 region has 15 residues. The J segment lost 6 bases and the V segment lost 8 bases, leaving 10 bases of the junction unmatched. CDR3 DNA: TGTGCCAGTTGGCCCGGGACAGGGGTTATTCAGCCCCAGCATTTT. The encoded protein is CASWPGTGVIQPQHF.

The V gene is TRBV7-9, the J gene TRBJ2-3; 7 bases map to TRBD2. The germline CDR1 and CDR2 sequences are SEHNR and FQNEAQ (reference sequence). This CDR3 contains 15 residues. V was clipped by 5 bases and J by 2 bases; unmatched bases: 7. The CDR3 here is CASSPRLAYTDTQYF. The CDR3 DNA is TGTGCCAGCAGCCCTAGACTAGCTTACACAGATACGCAGTATTTT. Filled out from reference TRBV7-9 and TRBJ2-3, the complete variable domain reads DTGVSQNPRHKITKRGQNVTFRCDPISEHNRLYWYRQTLGQGPEFLTYFQNEAQLEKSRLLSDRFSAERPKGSFSTLEIQRTEQGDSAMYLCASSPRLAYTDTQYFGPGTRLTVL.

This chain uses TRBV7-2 with TRBJ2-2, with 13 bases matching TRBD2. The CDR3 has 16 residues. Germline V gene data show CDR1 as SGHTA and CDR2 as FQGNSA. Trimming cost V 0 bases and J 5 bases; bases outside gene matches: 0. The CDR3 region has the DNA TGTGCCAGCAGCTTAGCGGGACTAGCGGGAACCGGGGAGCTGTTTTTT. Its translation is CASSLAGLAGTGELFF.

The chain carries TRBV29-1 and TRBJ1-1; D not certain. The CDR3 contains 14 residues. The ends were cut back, 3 bases at V and 1 base at J, with 12 bases in the middle. Germline V gene data show CDR1 as SQVTM and CDR2 as ANQGSEA. The CDR3 region is CSVDSNGPNTEAFF. The CDR3 DNA sequence: TGCAGCGTTGATAGTAACGGGCCGAACACTGAAGCTTTCTTT. The full variable domain, in which reference TRBV29-1 and TRBJ1-1 provide the parts outside the CDR3, is SAVISQKPSRDICQRGTSLTIQCQVDSQVTMMFWYRQQPGQSLTLIATANQGSEATYESGFVIDKFPISRPNLTFSTLTVSNMSPEDSSIYLCSVDSNGPNTEAFFGQGTRLTVV.

The chain recombines TRBV19 with TRBJ2-1; possible D gene TRBD2, 6 bases. The length of the CDR3 is 14 residues. Germline V gene sequence: CDR1 LNHDA, CDR2 SQIVND (reference sequence). V lost 3 bases and J 0 bases, leaving 6 bases between the germline ends. The CDR3 region has the DNA TGTGCCAGTAGTATCGGGAGCTCCTACAATGAGCAGTTCTTC. Amino acid sequence: CASSIGSSYNEQFF.

This chain links TRBV28 with TRBJ1-1; a possible D gene is TRBD1 (5 bases). Trimming pared 7 bases from V and 7 bases from J, leaving 16 bases between. The CDR3 covers 13 residues. Germline CDR1 and CDR2: MDHEN and SYDVKM. CDR3 sequence reads: CASTMGGANEAFF. In DNA, the CDR3 is TGTGCCAGCACCATGGGAGGGGCGAATGAAGCTTTCTTT.

This clone appeared a few times. DNA of the CDR3: TGCGCCAGCAGCTTGCTCTCCAGGGGGAGCTCCTACAATGAGCAGTTCTTC. Translated: CASSLLSRGSSYNEQFF. The rearrangement uses TRBV5-1 and TRBJ2-1; 7 bases are a match to TRBD1. This CDR3 comprises 17 residues. V dropped 1 base and J dropped 0; count of bases not matched to a gene: 7. Germline CDR1 and CDR2: SGHRS and YFSETQ.

The CDR3 loop is CASSEGDGYGYTF. The DNA of the CDR3 is TGTGCCAGCTCAGAGGGGGATGGCTATGGCTACACCTTC. This rearrangement joins TRBV18 to TRBJ1-2, with D possibly matching TRBD1 (6 bases). The CDR3 consists of 13 residues. V lost 5 bases, J lost 4 bases, and 11 bases lay in between. Germline V lookup: CDR1 KGHSH, CDR2 LQKENI. The entire variable domain, with the rest obtained from reference TRBV18 and TRBJ1-2, is as follows: NAGVMQNPRHLVRRRGQEARLRCSPMKGHSHVYWYRQLPEEGLKFMVYLQKENIIDESGMPKERFSAEFPKEGPSILRIQQVVRGDSAAYFCASSEGDGYGYTFGSGTRLTVV.

The rearrangement uses TRBV19 and TRBJ2-1, with a weak D call TRBD1 (6 bases). Trimming removed 0 bases from V and 5 bases from J, with 8 bases in between. Looked up from germline, CDR1 is LNHDA and CDR2 is SQIVND (reference sequence). This CDR3 spans 14 amino acids. The CDR3 is CASSIDRTDNEQFF. In DNA form, the CDR3 reads TGTGCCAGTAGTATAGATAGGACAGACAATGAGCAGTTCTTC. The whole variable domain, filled in from reference TRBV19 and TRBJ2-1, reads DGGITQSPKYLFRKEGQNVTLSCEQNLNHDAMYWYRQDPGQGLRLIYYSQIVNDFQKGDIAEGYSVSREKKESFPLTVTSAQKNPTAFYLCASSIDRTDNEQFFGPGTRLTVL.

In this sample, this clone turned up once. V gene TRBV27 combines with J gene TRBJ2-7, with unresolved D. Trimming removed 2 bases at V and 1 base at J, with 6 bases between. CDR3 size: 13 residues. The V gene's germline CDR1 is MNHEY and CDR2 SMNVEV (reference sequence). The CDR3 DNA reads TGTGCCAGCAGTTTACCCGGATCCTACGAGCAGTACTTC. Residues: CASSLPGSYEQYF.

The chain joins TRBV4-3 to TRBJ2-5; D not certain. Trimming left V 0 bases short and J 5 bases short, with 7 bases between. This CDR3 spans 13 amino acids. Germline loops: CDR1 LGHNA, CDR2 YSLEER. The CDR3 reads CASSQDRRETQYF. The CDR3 nucleotides are TGCGCCAGCAGCCAAGATCGACGGGAGACCCAGTACTTC.

The chain couples TRBV4-3 to TRBJ1-6; D is possibly TRBD1 (5 bases). The CDR3 has 15 residues. Germline V gene lookup returns CDR1 LGHNA and CDR2 YSLEER. Deletions cut 4 bases from V and 6 bases from J, with 13 bases between. CDR3 DNA sequence: TGCGCCAGCAGCCTGGGAGGGGCCCTTAATTCACCCCTCCACTTT. Translated: CASSLGGALNSPLHF.

The chain carries TRBV19 and TRBJ2-3; D uncertain. Trimming removed 5 bases at V and 0 bases at J, with 6 bases between. This CDR3 spans 13 amino acids. Germline CDR1 reads LNHDA; CDR2 reads SQIVND (reference sequence). The CDR3 here is CASSLQSTDTQYF. The CDR3 DNA is TGTGCCAGTAGTCTACAAAGCACAGATACGCAGTATTTT.

The V gene is TRBV11-3, the J gene TRBJ2-2; D not certain. Germline lookup yields CDR1 SGHNT and CDR2 YENEEA. The CDR3 has 16 residues. Trimming pared 2 bases from V and 0 bases from J, leaving 10 bases between. DNA for the CDR3: TGTGCCAGCAGCTTAAGGACGACGACGAACACCGGGGAGCTGTTTTTT. Protein sequence: CASSLRTTTNTGELFF.

The rearrangement uses TRBV7-3 and TRBJ2-4; TRBD1 agrees at 9 bases. The junction had 10 bases not matched to a gene; V was cut back by 5 bases and J by 8 bases. Germline CDR1 is SGHTA and CDR2 is FQGTGA. The CDR3 totals 15 residues. The CDR3: CASSPTGQGVDIQYF. CDR3 DNA: TGTGCCAGCAGCCCAACGGGACAGGGTGTAGACATTCAGTACTTC.

J is TRBJ2-7 and V is TRBV5-1; D is unresolved. Germline V gene data show CDR1 as SGHRS and CDR2 as YFSETQ. The V gene lost 3 bases and the J gene lost 2 bases, with 3 bases spanning the gap. The length of the CDR3 is 11 residues. The CDR3 DNA sequence: TGCGCCAGCAGCTCCACCTACGAGCAGTACTTC. This codes for CASSSTYEQYF.

V gene TRBV18 combines with J gene TRBJ2-1; TRBD2 matches 7 bases. J lost 6 bases, V lost 0 bases, and 8 bases had no gene match. CDR1 and CDR2 (germline): KGHSH, LQKENI. The length of the CDR3 is 16 residues. The CDR3 coding sequence is TGTGCCAGCTCACCACCGACGACTAGCAGTCCCAATGAGCAGTTCTTC. Its translation is CASSPPTTSSPNEQFF.

The chain has TRBV30 and TRBJ1-4, with 10 bases matching TRBD1. The V segment lost 0 bases and the J segment 7 bases; nucleotides outside the gene matches: 5. Germline lookup yields CDR1 GTSNPN and CDR2 SVGIG (reference sequence). The CDR3 is made up of 15 amino acids. As DNA, the CDR3 is TGTGCCTGGAGTGTGGGGACAGGGGATGTTGAAAAACTGTTTTTT. Translating it yields CAWSVGTGDVEKLFF.

The CDR3 sequence is CASSEAGRNSPLHF. Written as DNA, the CDR3 is TGTGCCAGCAGTGAAGCAGGGAGAAATTCACCCCTCCACTTT. J is TRBJ1-6 and V is TRBV25-1, with a possible D match to TRBD1 (5 bases). The CDR3 runs 14 residues. Looked up from germline, CDR1 is MGHDK and CDR2 is SYGVNS. The V end was cut by 2 bases, the J end by 7 bases, with 9 bases between.